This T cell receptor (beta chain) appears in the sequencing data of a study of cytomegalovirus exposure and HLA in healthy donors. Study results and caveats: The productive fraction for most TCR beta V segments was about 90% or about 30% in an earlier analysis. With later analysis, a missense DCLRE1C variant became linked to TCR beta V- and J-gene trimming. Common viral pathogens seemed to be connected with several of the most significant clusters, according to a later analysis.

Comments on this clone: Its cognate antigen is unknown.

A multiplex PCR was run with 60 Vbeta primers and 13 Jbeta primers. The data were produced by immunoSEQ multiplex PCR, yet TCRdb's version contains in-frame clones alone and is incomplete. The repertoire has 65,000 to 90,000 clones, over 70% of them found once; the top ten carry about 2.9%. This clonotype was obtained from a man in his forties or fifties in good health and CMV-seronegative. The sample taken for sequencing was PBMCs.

CDR3 protein: CSVKGQASSYNEQFF. Here the CDR3 DNA reads TGCAGCGTAAAAGGACAGGCGAGCTCCTACAATGAGCAGTTCTTC. The chain is built from TRBV29-1 and TRBJ2-1, with TRBD1 matching 7 bases. Germline values: CDR1 SQVTM, CDR2 ANQGSEA. V lost 6 bases to trimming and J lost 0 bases; unmatched junction nucleotides: 8. The CDR3 is made up of 15 amino acids.